This T cell receptor (beta chain) was profiled in a study of T cell repertoires in cytomegalovirus infection. Study as a whole: Carrying CMV and the relevant HLA type showed in public TCR beta signatures. General observations from the study: Across the ex vivo response, the dominant clonotypes were HLA-C-restricted CMV-specific TCR beta clonotypes. Cumulative frequency of public TCR beta families picked out carriers of CMV plus the relevant HLA.

MiXCR was run by TCRdb on the reads, yielding one entry per CDR3 protein. The sample shows roughly 250,000 distinct CDR3 sequences, approximately 13% of them seen only once. As concerns this clonotype: The target antigen is unknown. A much larger clone lies a single base off, so this may be a read error.

This clonotype originated in a human donor in good health (CMV status not recorded). Some clones in this sample may be carry-over from other donors' samples. Sequencing was carried out using PBMCs.

CDR3 residues: CATSESGQPEQYF. The DNA of the CDR3 is TGTGCCACCAGTGAGTCAGGCCAGCCAGAGCAGTACTTC. This chain uses TRBV10-3 with TRBJ2-7; D not resolved. From germline, CDR1 is ENHRY and CDR2 SYGVKD. The CDR3 is 13 amino acids.